The present TCR beta chain was sequenced within a study of blood T cells in healthy people across ages. Study outcomes and limitations: It was not possible, with unsorted PBMCs, to conclusively compare naive and antigen-experienced cells.

The table lists this clonotype with a few counts. What it recognizes is unknown. It was with a sample-barcoded 5' primer and a J-beta primer mix that a second PCR of roughly 7 to 12 cycles was run. TCRdb re-called the 5' RACE reads through MiXCR, storing one row per CDR3 protein. This sample has some 890,000 distinct CDR3 sequences, with just under 30% found just once. The same sample was also studied in work on T cells of mothers and their children.

The sample was blood. The TCR comes from a woman aged 35 to 49 in good health.

CDR3 bases: TGTGCCAGCAGCTTAATCCAGGGCAAGGGCTACACCTTC. Protein: CASSLIQGKGYTF. The V call is TRBV7-2, the J call TRBJ1-2, with a possible D match to TRBD1 (5 bases). The CDR3 consists of 13 residues. V was trimmed by 2 bases and J by 8 bases, leaving 12 bases between them. CDR1 and CDR2 from the germline V gene are SGHTA and FQGNSA.